This T cell receptor (beta chain) is drawn from a study of technical replicates of blood from several donors. The CDR3 contains 19 residues. The data were produced by immunoSEQ multiplex PCR, yet TCRdb's version contains in-frame clones alone and is incomplete. Here the sample spans some 80,000 clones, 95% to 98% being singletons. This sequence joins TRBV21-1 and TRBJ2-3; the table gives TRBD2 as D, unverified against the DNA. TRBV21-1 counts as a pseudogene. This receptor was identified in a human donor in good health. Sequenced: T cells isolated from PBMCs. The CDR3 DNA is TGTGCCAGCAGCAAAAGGTTCCCTTGGGTGAGGCCGATCACAGATACGCAGTATTTT. It translates to CASSKRFPWVRPITDTQYF.